A selection of T cell receptor beta chains follows, all from one sample in a study of CD8 T cells in ankylosing spondylitis. MiXCR was run by TCRdb on the 5' RACE reads, yielding one entry per CDR3 protein. The repertoire holds 220,000 or so distinct CDR3 sequences, about a sixth seen once, with about two fifths in the top ten. Source material: blood, either unsorted or a sorted T cell fraction (not recorded which). These receptors originate from a male donor with ankylosing spondylitis. Each CDR3 is given without its conserved first and last residue. D genes are given only for firm matches.

v_call d_call cdr3_length cdr3_aa
TRBV7-3 NA 13 ASSLNTGPAGELF
TRBV5-1 NA 11 ASSLGSDIEAF
TRBV7-9 NA 13 ASSLEIDENTEAF
TRBV5-1 NA 12 ASSLWPGAGELF
TRBV3-1 NA 13 ASSQDRDLDGLEY
TRBV9 TRBD2 13 ASSLTSVSTDTQY
TRBV27 NA 12 ASSLFVRGPEAF
TRBV20-1 NA 11 SARGLGDSPLH
TRBV7-9 TRBD2 12 ASTLGGVGDTQY
TRBV21-1 NA 15 ASSKTSGKSSYNEQF
TRBV4-1 TRBD1 10 ASSRGQGEAF
TRBV7-9 NA 14 ASSYALPGLGDTQY
TRBV6-5 TRBD2 15 ASSYSKAGSSYNEQF